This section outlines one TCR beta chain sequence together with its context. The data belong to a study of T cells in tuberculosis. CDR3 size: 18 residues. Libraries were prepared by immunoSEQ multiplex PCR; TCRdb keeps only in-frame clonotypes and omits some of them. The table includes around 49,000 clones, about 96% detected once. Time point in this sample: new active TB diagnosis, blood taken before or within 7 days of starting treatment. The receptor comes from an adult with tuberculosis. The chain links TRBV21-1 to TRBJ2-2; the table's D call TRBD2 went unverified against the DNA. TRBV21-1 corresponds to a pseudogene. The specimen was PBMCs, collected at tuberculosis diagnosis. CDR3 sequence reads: CATNRRLAGGPSTGELFF. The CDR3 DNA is TGTGCCACCAACCGGCGGCTAGCGGGAGGGCCGAGCACCGGGGAGCTGTTTTTT.